This entry lists 21 T cell receptor beta chains sequenced from one sample in a study of CD8+CD57+ T cells in acquired aplastic anemia listed by TCRdb under 2018. The reads were generated on an Illumina HiSeq 2000. Genomic DNA served as template for TCR beta VDJ combination and CDR3 sequence profiling. TCRdb handled the public reads itself, with Q25 trimming in fastp and clone calling in MiXCR, and kept productive beta chains. Each entry merges the rows of one CDR3 protein and shows their most common DNA and genes. The sample has some 200,000 distinct CDR3 sequences on record, 34% of them singletons. Roughly 1.1% of the sample comes from the top ten. Sequencing was carried out using sorted CD4+, CD8+, or CD8+CD57+ T cells (not recorded which) from PBMCs. The receptor set was obtained from a human donor in good health, serving as a control.

This chain connects TRBV29-1 to TRBJ2-5; a weak D match, TRBD2 (6 bases). V dropped 4 bases and J dropped 4 bases, with 13 bases sitting between them. This CDR3 has 13 amino acids. Germline CDR1 SQVTM, CDR2 ANQGSEA. As DNA, the CDR3 is TGCAGCGTTGTTTGGGCGGGGAGAGAGACCCAGTACTTC. Translation: CSVVWAGRETQYF.

This clonotype was found many times. This chain uses TRBV4-1 with TRBJ2-7, with 9 bases matching TRBD1. The CDR3 has 16 amino acids. J was trimmed by 2 bases and V by 4 bases; bases with no gene match: 9. Per the germline V gene, CDR1 is MGHRA and CDR2 is YSYEKL. The CDR3 reads CASSLGMGQGPYEQYF. CDR3 sequence (DNA): TGCGCCAGCAGCCTTGGTATGGGACAGGGTCCCTACGAGCAGTACTTC.

A word on this clonotype: Since a much larger clone is just one base distant, this may be a read error. The CDR3 DNA sequence: TGTGCCAGTAGTGGACCGGGACTTCAAGAGGTGCAGTACTTC. Translated: CASSGPGLQEVQYF. The chain links TRBV19 to TRBJ2-7; maybe TRBD2 (6 bases). V lost 5 bases and J 9 bases, leaving 20 bases between the germline ends. Germline V gene lookup returns CDR1 LNHDA and CDR2 SQIVND (reference sequence). The length of the CDR3 is 14 residues.

In this sample, this clonotype turned up a few times. The rearrangement uses TRBV3-1 and TRBJ1-2; a weak D match, TRBD1 (6 bases). Deletions cut 4 bases from V and 4 bases from J, with 13 bases between. The CDR3 is 14 amino acids. The V gene's germline CDR1 is LGHDT and CDR2 YNNKEL (reference sequence). The CDR3 DNA is TGTGCCAGCAGCCCCACCCCGGACAGCTATGGCTACACCTTC. This encodes CASSPTPDSYGYTF.

The sample holds one count of this clonotype. The chain carries TRBV2 and TRBJ1-5, with 9 bases that match TRBD1. The trim removed 6 bases at V and 9 bases at J, leaving 3 bases unmatched. The CDR3 totals 12 residues. In germline, CDR1 is SNHLY, CDR2 FYNNEI. The CDR3 nucleotides are TGTGCCAGCAGGGGGACAGGGAGGCCCCAGCATTTT. It specifies CASRGTGRPQHF.

For the CDR3, the DNA is TGTGCCAGCAGAGACGACAGGGCGGGCGGCTACACCTTC. It yields the protein CASRDDRAGGYTF. The chain links TRBV2 to TRBJ1-2, with 7 bases aligning to TRBD1. This CDR3 has 13 residues. The ends lost 6 bases at V and 8 bases at J; junction bases unmatched: 9. CDR1 and CDR2 (germline): SNHLY, FYNNEI.

This clonotype was seen a single time. This sequence joins TRBV19 and TRBJ1-6, with D unclear. This CDR3 region has 13 residues. V dropped 1 base and J dropped 8 bases, with 6 bases sitting between them. Per germline, CDR1 LNHDA and CDR2 SQIVND (reference sequence). CDR3 bases: TGTGCCAGTAGTATAGTTGGCGATTCACCCCTCCACTTT. Translated: CASSIVGDSPLHF.

Points on this clonotype: A read error may be the cause here, since a much bigger clone is one base away. This chain uses TRBV19 with TRBJ2-1; D is ambiguous. Germline V CDR1 and CDR2: LNHDA, SQIVND (reference sequence). The CDR3 extends over 15 amino acids. For the CDR3, the DNA is TGTGCCAGTAGTGGAAGAGCCGGGTCCTACGATGAGCAGTTCTTC. It encodes CASSGRAGSYDEQFF. Using reference TRBV19 and TRBJ2-1 for the parts outside the CDR3, the full variable domain is DGGITQSPKYLFRKEGQNVTLSCEQNLNHDAMYWYRQDPGQGLRLIYYSQIVNDFQKGDIAEGYSVSREKKESFPLTVTSAQKNPTAFYLCASSGRAGSYDEQFFGPGTRLTVL.

The rearrangement uses TRBV10-3 and TRBJ1-1, with 9 bases lining up with TRBD1. This CDR3 region has 12 residues. Unmatched junction bases numbered 3, after V lost 8 bases and J lost 5 bases. Germline V gene lookup returns CDR1 ENHRY and CDR2 SYGVKD. The chain's CDR3 is CAIGDRVTEAFF. The CDR3 DNA is TGTGCCATCGGGGACAGGGTAACTGAAGCTTTCTTT.

V usage is TRBV7-6 and J usage is TRBJ2-7, with 9 bases identical to TRBD2. This CDR3 has 15 amino acids. Germline CDR1 and CDR2: SGHVS and FNYEAQ. J gave up 7 bases and V 4 bases, and 11 bases lay outside the gene matches. The CDR3 nucleotides are TGTGCCAGCAGCTCTCGACTAGCGGCGTACAATGAGCAGTACTTC. The encoded protein is CASSSRLAAYNEQYF.

As for this clonotype: With a far larger clone one base away, a read error is the likely cause. The chain uses TRBV2 and TRBJ1-6; D unresolved. Trimming stripped 5 bases from V and 8 bases from J, with 10 bases between. Germline V gene sequence: CDR1 SNHLY, CDR2 FYNNEI. The length of the CDR3 is 13 residues. The CDR3 DNA reads as TGTGCCAGCAGTTACTCGCGGCATTCACCCCTCCACTTT. Its translation is CASSYSRHSPLHF.

The genes are TRBV29-1 and TRBJ1-4, with unresolved D. The CDR3 spans 12 residues. Germline V gives CDR1 SQVTM, CDR2 ANQGSEA. V was cut by 4 bases and J by 2 bases, with 5 bases left in between. The CDR3 DNA sequence: TGCAGCGTTGGGGCGACTAATGAAAAACTGTTTTTT. This sequence encodes CSVGATNEKLFF.

This clonotype was picked up many times. The V and J genes are TRBV11-2 and TRBJ1-5, with D perhaps TRBD1 (6 bases). The CDR3 runs to 15 residues. Trimming cost V 6 bases and J 4 bases, with 16 bases left between them. In germline, CDR1 is SGHAT, CDR2 FQNNGV. The CDR3 bases are TGTGCCAGCAGAACACCGGGACACATAAATCAGCCCCAGCATTTT. Translation: CASRTPGHINQPQHF.

This clonotype was recorded at least ten times. The CDR3 spells CASSYDGNTEAFF. CDR3 nucleotides: TGTGCCAGCAGTTACGATGGGAACACTGAAGCTTTCTTT. The J gene is TRBJ1-1, the V gene TRBV6-5; D gene uncertain. Germline CDR1 is MNHEY and CDR2 is SVGAGI. The V gene lost 2 bases and the J gene lost 1 base, with 5 bases spanning the gap. This CDR3 region has 13 residues.

At least ten counts were recorded for this clonotype. The chain combines TRBV5-1 with TRBJ2-7; 7 bases fit TRBD1. This CDR3 is built from 16 residues. Germline V gene sequence: CDR1 SGHRS, CDR2 YFSETQ. J gave up 0 bases and V 4 bases, and 10 bases lay outside the gene matches. The CDR3 reads CASSEKGQTSSYEQYF. CDR3 nucleotide sequence: TGCGCCAGCAGCGAGAAGGGACAGACGAGCTCCTACGAGCAGTACTTC.

At least ten counts were recorded for this clonotype. The chain carries TRBV7-8 and TRBJ1-5; D unresolved. V shed 3 bases and J shed 7 bases, with 10 bases lying between them. The CDR3 has 13 amino acids. The germline gives CDR1 SGHVS, CDR2 FQNEAQ. The CDR3 sequence: CASSFQSNQPQHF. The CDR3 DNA reads TGTGCCAGCAGCTTCCAGTCTAACCAGCCCCAGCATTTT.

This clonotype was observed once. The chain is built from TRBV5-8 and TRBJ1-1, with 8 bases matching TRBD1. In germline, CDR1 is SGHTS, CDR2 YDEGEE. The CDR3 extends over 15 amino acids. V trimming: 3 bases; J trimming: 5 bases; junction bases outside the gene matches: 9. The CDR3 reads CASSSTGVGGTEAFF. The CDR3 DNA reads as TGTGCCAGCAGCTCGACAGGGGTTGGCGGTACTGAAGCTTTCTTT. Combining the CDR3 with reference TRBV5-8 and TRBJ1-1 gives the whole variable domain EAGVTQSPTHLIKTRGQQATLRCSPISGHTSVYWYQQALGLGLQFLLWYDEGEERNRGNFPPRFSGRQFPNYSSELNVNALELEDSALYLCASSSTGVGGTEAFFGQGTRLTVV.

This clonotype has a single count. The V call is TRBV14, the J call TRBJ1-1; D remains ambiguous. V lost 0 bases to trimming and J lost 2 bases, with 10 bases between them. Per germline, CDR1 SGHDN and CDR2 FVKESK. The CDR3 spans 15 residues. This CDR3 is CASSQEGRPNTEAFF. In DNA form, the CDR3 reads TGTGCCAGCAGCCAAGAGGGAAGACCTAACACTGAAGCTTTCTTT.

The chain recombines TRBV7-3 with TRBJ1-1, with 8 nucleotides matching TRBD1. CDR3 length equals 13 residues. With V trimmed by 5 bases and J by 3 bases, 2 bases remained unmatched. Germline-derived CDR1 and CDR2 are SGHTA and FQGTGA. The CDR3 sequence is CASSPDRDTEAFF. CDR3 in DNA: TGTGCCAGCAGCCCGGACAGGGACACTGAAGCTTTCTTT.

This clonotype was recorded many times. The chain carries TRBV12-3 or TRBV12-4 and TRBJ1-2, with a tentative D call TRBD1 (5 bases). V was cut by 6 bases and J by 6 bases, with 17 bases left in between. The CDR3 extends over 14 amino acids. The CDR3 DNA reads as TGTGCCAGCAGCAGAGGGGTCCGGCTGGATGGCTACACCTTC. Its translation: CASSRGVRLDGYTF.

This clonotype occurred a few times. The chain uses TRBV2 and TRBJ1-3; no clear D. Germline loops: CDR1 SNHLY, CDR2 FYNNEI. There are 17 residues in the CDR3. Deletions cut 4 bases from V and 0 bases from J, with 16 bases between. Here the CDR3 reads CASSVGGGGYSGNTIYF. The CDR3 DNA reads TGTGCCAGCAGTGTTGGTGGCGGCGGATACTCTGGAAACACCATATATTTT.